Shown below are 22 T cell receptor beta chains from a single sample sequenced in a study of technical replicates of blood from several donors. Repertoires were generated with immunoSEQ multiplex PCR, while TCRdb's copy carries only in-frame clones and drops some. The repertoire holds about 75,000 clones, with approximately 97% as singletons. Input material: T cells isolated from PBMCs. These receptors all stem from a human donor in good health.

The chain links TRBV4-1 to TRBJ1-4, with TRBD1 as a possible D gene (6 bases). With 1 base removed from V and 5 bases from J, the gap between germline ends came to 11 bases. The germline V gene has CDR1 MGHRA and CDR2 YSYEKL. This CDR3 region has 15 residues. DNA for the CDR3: TGCGCCAGCAGCCAAGGGACAGACGGGAATGAAAAACTGTTTTTT. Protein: CASSQGTDGNEKLFF.

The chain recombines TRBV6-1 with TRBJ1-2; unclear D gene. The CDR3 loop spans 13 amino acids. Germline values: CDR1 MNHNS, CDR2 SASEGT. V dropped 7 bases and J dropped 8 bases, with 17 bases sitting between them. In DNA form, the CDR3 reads TGTGCCAGCACACGGCAACGGGTGGAAGGCTACACCTTC. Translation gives CASTRQRVEGYTF.

The CDR3 DNA reads TGTGCCAGCAGTTTATTTGACATGGGACTAGCGGGAGAATCCTACGAGCAGTACTTC. Protein product: CASSLFDMGLAGESYEQYF. The chain is built from TRBV28 and TRBJ2-7; 14 nucleotides align to TRBD2. Per germline, CDR1 MDHEN and CDR2 SYDVKM. The CDR3 consists of 19 residues. With 1 base clipped from V and 1 base from J, the junction kept 9 bases outside the gene matches.

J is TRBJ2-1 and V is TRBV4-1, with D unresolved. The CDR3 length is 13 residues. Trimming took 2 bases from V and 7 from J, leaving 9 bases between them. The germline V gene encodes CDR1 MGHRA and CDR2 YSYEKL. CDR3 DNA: TGCGCCAGCAGCCAACTATCTTGGAATGAGCAGTTCTTC. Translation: CASSQLSWNEQFF.

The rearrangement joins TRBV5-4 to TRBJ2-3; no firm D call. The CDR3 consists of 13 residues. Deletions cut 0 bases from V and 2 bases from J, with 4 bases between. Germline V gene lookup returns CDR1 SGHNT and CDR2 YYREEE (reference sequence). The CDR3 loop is CASSLGATDTQYF. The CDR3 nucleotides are TGTGCCAGCAGCTTGGGGGCCACAGATACGCAGTATTTT.

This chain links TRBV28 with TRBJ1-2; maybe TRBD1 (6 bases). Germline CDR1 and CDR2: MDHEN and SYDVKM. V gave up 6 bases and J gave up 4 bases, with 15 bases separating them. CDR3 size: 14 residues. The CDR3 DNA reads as TGTGCCAGCAGGAGGGACACCGCTTTCTATGGCTACACCTTC. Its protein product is CASRRDTAFYGYTF.

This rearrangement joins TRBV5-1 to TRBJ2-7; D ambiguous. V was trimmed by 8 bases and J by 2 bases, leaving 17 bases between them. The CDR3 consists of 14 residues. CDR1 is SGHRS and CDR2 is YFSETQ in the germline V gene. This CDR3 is CASSDIPGPYEQYF. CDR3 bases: TGCGCCAGTTCTGACATACCCGGCCCCTACGAGCAGTACTTC.

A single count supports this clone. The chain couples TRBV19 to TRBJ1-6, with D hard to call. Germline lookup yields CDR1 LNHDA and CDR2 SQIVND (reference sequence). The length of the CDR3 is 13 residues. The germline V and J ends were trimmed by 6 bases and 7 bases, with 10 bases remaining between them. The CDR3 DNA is TGTGCCAGTAGCTCAAACTCCAATTCACCCCTCCACTTT. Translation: CASSSNSNSPLHF.

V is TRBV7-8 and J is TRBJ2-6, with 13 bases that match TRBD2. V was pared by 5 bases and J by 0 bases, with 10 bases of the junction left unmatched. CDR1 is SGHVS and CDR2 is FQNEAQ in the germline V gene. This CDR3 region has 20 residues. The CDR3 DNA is TGTGCCAGCAGCAGATTCCAAGGACTAGCGGGGGTCTCTGGGGCCAACGTCCTGACTTTC. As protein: CASSRFQGLAGVSGANVLTF. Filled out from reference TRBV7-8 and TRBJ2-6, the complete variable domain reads GAGVSQSPRYKVAKRGQDVALRCDPISGHVSLFWYQQALGQGPEFLTYFQNEAQLDKSGLPSDRFFAERPEGSVSTLKIQRTQQEDSAVYLCASSRFQGLAGVSGANVLTFGAGSRLTVL.

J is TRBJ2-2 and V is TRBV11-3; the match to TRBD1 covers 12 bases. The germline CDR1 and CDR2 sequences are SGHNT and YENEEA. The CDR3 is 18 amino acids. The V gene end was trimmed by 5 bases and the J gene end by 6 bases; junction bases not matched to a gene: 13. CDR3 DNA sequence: TGTGCCAGCAGCCCAGCGACCTACGGGACAGGGGGCCCCGGGGAGCTGTTTTTT. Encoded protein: CASSPATYGTGGPGELFF.

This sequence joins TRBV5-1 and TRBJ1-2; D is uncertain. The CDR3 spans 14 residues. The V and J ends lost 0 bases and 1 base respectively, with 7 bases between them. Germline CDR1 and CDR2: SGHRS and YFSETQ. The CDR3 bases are TGCGCCAGCAGCTTGGGACACCATAACTATGGCTACACCTTC. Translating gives CASSLGHHNYGYTF.

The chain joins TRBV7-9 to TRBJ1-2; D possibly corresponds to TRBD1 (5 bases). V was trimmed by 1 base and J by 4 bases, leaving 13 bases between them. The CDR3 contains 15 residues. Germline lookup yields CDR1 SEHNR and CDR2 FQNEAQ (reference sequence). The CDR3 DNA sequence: TGTGCCAGCAGCTTAGAGGGGCAGGGTGGCTATGGCTACACCTTC. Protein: CASSLEGQGGYGYTF.

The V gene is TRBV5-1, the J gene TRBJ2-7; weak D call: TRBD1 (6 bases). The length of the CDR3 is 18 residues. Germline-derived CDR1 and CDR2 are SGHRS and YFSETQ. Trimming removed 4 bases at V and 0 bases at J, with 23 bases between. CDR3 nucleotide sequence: TGCGCCAGCAGCCGATTGCTCGGGACATCCGCCCACTCCTACGAGCAGTACTTC. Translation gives CASSRLLGTSAHSYEQYF. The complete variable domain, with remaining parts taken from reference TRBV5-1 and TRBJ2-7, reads KAGVTQTPRYLIKTRGQQVTLSCSPISGHRSVSWYQQTPGQGLQFLFEYFSETQRNKGNFPGRFSGRQFSNSRSEMNVSTLELGDSALYLCASSRLLGTSAHSYEQYFGPGTRLTVT.

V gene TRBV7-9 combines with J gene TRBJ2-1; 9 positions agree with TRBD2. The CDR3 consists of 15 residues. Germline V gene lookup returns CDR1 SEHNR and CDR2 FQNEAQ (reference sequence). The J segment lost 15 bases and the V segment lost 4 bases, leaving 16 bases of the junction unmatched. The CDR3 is CASSSALAGRRRPFF. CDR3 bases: TGTGCCAGCAGCTCCGCCCTAGCGGGGCGACGTCGGCCGTTCTTC.

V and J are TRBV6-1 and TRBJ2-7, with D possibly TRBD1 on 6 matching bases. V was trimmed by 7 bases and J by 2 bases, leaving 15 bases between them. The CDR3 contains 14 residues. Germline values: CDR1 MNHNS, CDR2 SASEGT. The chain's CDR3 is CASNRQADTYEQYF. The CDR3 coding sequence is TGTGCCAGCAATAGACAGGCTGACACCTACGAGCAGTACTTC.

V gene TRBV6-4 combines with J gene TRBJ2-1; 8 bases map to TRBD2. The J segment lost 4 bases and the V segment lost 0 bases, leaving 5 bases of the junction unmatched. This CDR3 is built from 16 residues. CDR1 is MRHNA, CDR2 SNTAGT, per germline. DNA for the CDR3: TGTGCCAGCAGTGACTCCCCAGCGGGGGTATACAATGAGCAGTTCTTC. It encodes CASSDSPAGVYNEQFF.

CDR3 residues: CASSSGTGRTDTQYF. DNA of the CDR3: TGTGCCAGCAGCTCCGGGACAGGGCGGACAGATACGCAGTATTTT. The J gene is TRBJ2-3, the V gene TRBV11-2; 9 bases are shared with TRBD1. With V trimmed by 4 bases and J by 3 bases, 5 bases remained unmatched. This CDR3 has 15 amino acids. Germline V lookup: CDR1 SGHAT, CDR2 FQNNGV.

In DNA, the CDR3 is TGTGCCAGCAGCGTAACTAGCGGATCCTACGAGCAGTACTTC. This codes for CASSVTSGSYEQYF. This chain joins TRBV9 and TRBJ2-7, with TRBD2 matching over 8 bases. This CDR3 has 14 amino acids. The J segment lost 1 base and the V segment lost 1 base, leaving 1 base of the junction unmatched. Germline assignment: CDR1 SGDLS and CDR2 YYNGEE.

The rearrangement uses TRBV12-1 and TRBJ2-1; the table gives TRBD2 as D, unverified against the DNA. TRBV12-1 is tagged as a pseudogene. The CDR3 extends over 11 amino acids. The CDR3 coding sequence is TGTGCCAGCAGCTCTAACAATGAGCAGTTCTTC. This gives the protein CASSSNNEQFF.

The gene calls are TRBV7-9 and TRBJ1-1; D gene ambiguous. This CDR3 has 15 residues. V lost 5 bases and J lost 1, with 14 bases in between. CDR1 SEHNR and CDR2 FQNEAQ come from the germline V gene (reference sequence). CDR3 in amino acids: CASSPSSIPNTEAFF. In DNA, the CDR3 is TGTGCCAGCAGCCCAAGTAGTATCCCGAACACTGAAGCTTTCTTT.

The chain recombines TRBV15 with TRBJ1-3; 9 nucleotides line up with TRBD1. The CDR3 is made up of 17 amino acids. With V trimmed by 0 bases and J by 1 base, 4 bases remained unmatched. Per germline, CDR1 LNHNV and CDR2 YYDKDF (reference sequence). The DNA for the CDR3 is TGTGCCACCAGCAGAGAGGGACAGGGATATTCTGGAAACACCATATATTTT. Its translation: CATSREGQGYSGNTIYF. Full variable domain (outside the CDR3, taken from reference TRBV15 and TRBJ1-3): DAMVIQNPRYQVTQFGKPVTLSCSQTLNHNVMYWYQQKSSQAPKLLFHYYDKDFNNEADTPDNFQSRRPNTSFCFLDIRSPGLGDTAMYLCATSREGQGYSGNTIYFGEGSWLTVV.

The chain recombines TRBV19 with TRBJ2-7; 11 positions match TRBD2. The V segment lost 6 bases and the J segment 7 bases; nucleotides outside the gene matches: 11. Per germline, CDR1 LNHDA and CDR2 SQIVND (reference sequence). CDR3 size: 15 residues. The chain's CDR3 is CASSLLSGGAGEQYF. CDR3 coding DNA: TGTGCCAGTAGCTTACTTAGCGGGGGGGCTGGGGAGCAGTACTTC. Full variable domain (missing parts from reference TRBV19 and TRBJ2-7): DGGITQSPKYLFRKEGQNVTLSCEQNLNHDAMYWYRQDPGQGLRLIYYSQIVNDFQKGDIAEGYSVSREKKESFPLTVTSAQKNPTAFYLCASSLLSGGAGEQYFGPGTRLTVT.